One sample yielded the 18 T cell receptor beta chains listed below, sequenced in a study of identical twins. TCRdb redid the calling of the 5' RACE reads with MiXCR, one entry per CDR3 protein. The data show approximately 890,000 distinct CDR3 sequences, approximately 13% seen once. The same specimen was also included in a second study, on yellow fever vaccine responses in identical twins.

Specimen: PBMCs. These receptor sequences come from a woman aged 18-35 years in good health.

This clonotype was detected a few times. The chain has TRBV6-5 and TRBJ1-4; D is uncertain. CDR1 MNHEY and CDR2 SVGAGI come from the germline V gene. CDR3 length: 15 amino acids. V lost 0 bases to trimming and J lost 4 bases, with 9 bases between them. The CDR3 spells CASSYSAVLNEKLFF. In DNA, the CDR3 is TGTGCCAGCAGTTACTCGGCAGTCCTTAATGAAAAACTGTTTTTT.

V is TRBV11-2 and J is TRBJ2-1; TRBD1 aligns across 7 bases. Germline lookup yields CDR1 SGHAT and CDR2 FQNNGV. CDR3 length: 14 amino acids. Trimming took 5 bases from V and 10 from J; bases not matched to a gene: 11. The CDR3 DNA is TGTGCCAGCAGCGCTTTCATAGGGACAGCCGAGCAGTTCTTC. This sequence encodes CASSAFIGTAEQFF.

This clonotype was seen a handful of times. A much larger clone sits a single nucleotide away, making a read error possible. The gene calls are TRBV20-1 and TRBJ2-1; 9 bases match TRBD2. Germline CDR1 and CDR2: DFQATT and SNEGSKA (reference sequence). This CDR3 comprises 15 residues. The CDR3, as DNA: TGCTGTGCTAGAGGAGGCGGGAGGGACTACAATGAGCAGTTCTTC. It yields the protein CCARGGGRDYNEQFF.

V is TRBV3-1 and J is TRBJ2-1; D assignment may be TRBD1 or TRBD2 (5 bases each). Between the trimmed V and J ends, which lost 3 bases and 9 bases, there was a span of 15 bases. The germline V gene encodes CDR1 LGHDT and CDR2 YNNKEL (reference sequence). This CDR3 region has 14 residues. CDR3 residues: CASSHTSNGAEQFF. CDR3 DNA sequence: TGTGCCAGCAGCCATACCTCGAACGGGGCTGAGCAGTTCTTC.

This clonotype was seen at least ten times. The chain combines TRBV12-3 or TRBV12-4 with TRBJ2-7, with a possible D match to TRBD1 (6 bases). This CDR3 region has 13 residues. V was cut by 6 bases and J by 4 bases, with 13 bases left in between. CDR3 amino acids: CASSPGTSYEQYV. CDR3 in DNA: TGTGCCAGCAGCCCCGGGACAAGTTACGAGCAGTACGTC.

CDR3 in DNA: TGTGCCAGCAGCCCTACTAGCAGGAGGGCCTCATTCGGTAACGAGCAGTACTTC. It codes for CASSPTSRRASFGNEQYF. This chain uses TRBV7-3 with TRBJ2-7; a possible D gene is TRBD2 (6 bases). This CDR3 is built from 18 residues. CDR1 SGHTA and CDR2 FQGTGA come from the germline V gene. V was trimmed by 5 bases and J by 5 bases, leaving 28 bases between them.

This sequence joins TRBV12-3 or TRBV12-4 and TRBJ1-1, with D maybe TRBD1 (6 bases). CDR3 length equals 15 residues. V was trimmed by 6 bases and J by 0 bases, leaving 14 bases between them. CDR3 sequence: CASRRQAIMNTEAFF. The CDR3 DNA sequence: TGTGCCAGCAGACGACAGGCAATAATGAACACTGAAGCTTTCTTT.

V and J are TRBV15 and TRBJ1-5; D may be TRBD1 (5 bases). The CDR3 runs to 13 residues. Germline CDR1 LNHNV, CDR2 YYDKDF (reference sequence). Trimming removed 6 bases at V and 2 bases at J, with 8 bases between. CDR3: CATSGARNQPQHF. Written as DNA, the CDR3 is TGTGCCACCAGTGGGGCGCGCAATCAGCCCCAGCATTTT.

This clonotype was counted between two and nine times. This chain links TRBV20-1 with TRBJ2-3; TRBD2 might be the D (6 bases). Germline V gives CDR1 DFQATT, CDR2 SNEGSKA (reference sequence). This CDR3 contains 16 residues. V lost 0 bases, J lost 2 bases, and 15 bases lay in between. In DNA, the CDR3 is TGCAGTGCTAGAGATGAAAGGGCGGGGATCACAGATACGCAGTATTTT. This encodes CSARDERAGITDTQYF.

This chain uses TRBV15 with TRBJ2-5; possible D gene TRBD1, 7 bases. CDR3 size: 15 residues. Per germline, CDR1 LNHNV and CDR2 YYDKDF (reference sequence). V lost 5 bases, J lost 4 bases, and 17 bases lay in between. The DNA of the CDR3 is TGTGCCACCAGCGGATTACAGGGGCGGGGAGAGACCCAGTACTTC. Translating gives CATSGLQGRGETQYF.

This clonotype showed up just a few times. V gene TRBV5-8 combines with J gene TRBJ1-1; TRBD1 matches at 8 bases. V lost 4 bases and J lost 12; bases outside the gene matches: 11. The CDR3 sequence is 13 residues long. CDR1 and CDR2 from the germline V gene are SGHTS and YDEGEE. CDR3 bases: TGTGCCAGCAGCACCGACAGGGGTGGAAATCCTTTCTTT. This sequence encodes CASSTDRGGNPFF.

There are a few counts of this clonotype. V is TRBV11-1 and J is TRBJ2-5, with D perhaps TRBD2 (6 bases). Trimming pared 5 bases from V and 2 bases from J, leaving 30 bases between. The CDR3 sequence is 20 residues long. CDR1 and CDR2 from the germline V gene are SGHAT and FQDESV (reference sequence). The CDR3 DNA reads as TGTGCCAGCAGCCAGATCAGTGGGACTGCCGCGACCGGACTACAAGAGACCCAGTACTTC. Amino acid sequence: CASSQISGTAATGLQETQYF.

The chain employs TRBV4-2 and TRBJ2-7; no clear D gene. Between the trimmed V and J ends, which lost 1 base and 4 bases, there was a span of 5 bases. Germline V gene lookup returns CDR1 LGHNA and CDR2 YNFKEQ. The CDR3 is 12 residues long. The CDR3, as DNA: TGTGCCAGCAGCCAAGCCAGGTACGAGCAGTACTTC. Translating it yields CASSQARYEQYF.

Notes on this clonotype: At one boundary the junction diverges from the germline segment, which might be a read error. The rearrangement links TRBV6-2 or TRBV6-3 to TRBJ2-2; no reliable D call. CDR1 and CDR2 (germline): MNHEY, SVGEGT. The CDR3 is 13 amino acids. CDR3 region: CTSSSPNTGELFF. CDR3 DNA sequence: TGTACCAGCAGTTCCCCGAACACCGGGGAGCTGTTTTTT.

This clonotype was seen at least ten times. The CDR3 loop reads CASSLAGQGAGKLFF. CDR3 nucleotide sequence: TGTGCCAGCAGCTTAGCCGGACAGGGGGCCGGAAAACTGTTTTTT. The rearrangement uses TRBV7-2 and TRBJ1-4; 11 bases agree with TRBD1. Losses at the gene ends were 0 bases for V and 10 bases for J; bases not matched to a gene: 4. This CDR3 region has 15 residues. Per germline, CDR1 SGHTA and CDR2 FQGNSA.

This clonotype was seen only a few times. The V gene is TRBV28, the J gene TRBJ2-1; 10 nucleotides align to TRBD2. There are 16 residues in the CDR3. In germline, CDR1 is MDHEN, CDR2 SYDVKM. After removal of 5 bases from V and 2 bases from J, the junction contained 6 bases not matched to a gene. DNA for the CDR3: TGTGCCAGCAGTATCCAGCGGGAGGGCGCCTACAATGAGCAGTTCTTC. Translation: CASSIQREGAYNEQFF. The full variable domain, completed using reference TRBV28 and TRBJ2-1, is DVKVTQSSRYLVKRTGEKVFLECVQDMDHENMFWYRQDPGLGLRLIYFSYDVKMKEKGDIPEGYSVSREKKERFSLILESASTNQTSMYLCASSIQREGAYNEQFFGPGTRLTVL.

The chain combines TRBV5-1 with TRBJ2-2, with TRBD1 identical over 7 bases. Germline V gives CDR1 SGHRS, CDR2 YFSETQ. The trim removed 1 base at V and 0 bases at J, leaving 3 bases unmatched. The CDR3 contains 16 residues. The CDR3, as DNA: TGCGCCAGCAGCTTGACAGGGGCCCCGAACACCGGGGAGCTGTTTTTT. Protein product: CASSLTGAPNTGELFF.

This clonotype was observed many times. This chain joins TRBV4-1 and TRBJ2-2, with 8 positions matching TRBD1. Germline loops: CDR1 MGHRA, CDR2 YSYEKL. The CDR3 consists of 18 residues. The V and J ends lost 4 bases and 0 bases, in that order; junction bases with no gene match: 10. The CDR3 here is CASSPSPGTGTNTGELFF. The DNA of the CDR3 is TGCGCCAGCAGCCCCAGTCCCGGGACAGGAACGAACACCGGGGAGCTGTTTTTT.